This T cell receptor (beta chain) was sequenced for a study of shared clonotypes between healthy human individuals. General study results and limits: Naive subsets tended to show greater estimated richness than memory subsets.

Repertoires were generated with immunoSEQ multiplex PCR, while TCRdb's copy carries only in-frame clones and drops some. The sample lists under 600,000 clones, 95% to 96% occurring once. Trimming took 8 bases from V and 3 from J; bases not matched to a gene: 8. The germline V gene has CDR1 SQVTM and CDR2 ANQGSEA. The CDR3 extends over 13 amino acids. As regards this clone: No antigen is known for it.

The sequencing input was naive CD4+ T cells sorted from blood. As to subset: CD45RA+ positively selected. The sequence was collected from a woman between 25 and 40 years old in good health. The J gene is TRBJ2-3, the V gene TRBV29-1, with TRBD1 matching over 7 bases. CDR3 residues: CSTQDRRTDTQYF. The CDR3 DNA is TGCAGCACTCAGGACAGGAGGACAGATACGCAGTATTTT.